The rows below give T cell receptor beta chains drawn from one sample of a study of radiotherapy plus CTLA-4 blockade in lung cancer. Libraries were prepared by immunoSEQ multiplex PCR; TCRdb keeps only in-frame clonotypes and omits some of them. The sample lists roughly 48,000 clones; around 83% were seen once. The starting material was peripheral blood, obtained from a patient treated with radiotherapy plus ipilimumab. The source of these receptors is a human donor with non-small cell lung cancer who had stable disease on radiotherapy plus ipilimumab. CDR3s include the opening cysteine and the closing phenylalanine or tryptophan. The D gene is left open where the match is weak. Clone size is shown for a subset of rows, as once, few, many or a class of expanded clone.

>TRBV12-5|TRBJ2-1|.|TRBD1
TGTGCTAGTGGTTTGGGCCTGCCGGGACAGCTCTCCTACAATGAGCAGTTCTTC
CASGLGLPGQLSYNEQFF
>TRBV19|TRBJ1-1|.|TRBD1
TGTGCCAGTAGTATAGGGGGGACAGGGCCAACTGAAGCTTTCTTT
CASSIGGTGPTEAFF
>TRBV11-2|TRBJ2-3|.|TRBD2
TGTGCCAGCAGCATGGGAGGGGATGGCACAGATACGCAGTATTTT
CASSMGGDGTDTQYF
>TRBV7-2|TRBJ2-5|.|.
TGTGCCAGCTATACTAATCAAATGGGTCGGGGAAAGACCCAGTACTTC
CASYTNQMGRGKTQYF
>TRBV19|TRBJ1-5|.|.
TGTGCCAGTAGTATTGGGCAGGCCAATCAGCCCCAGCATTTT
CASSIGQANQPQHF
>TRBV5-1|TRBJ2-5|.|TRBD1
TGCGCCAGCAGCTCAGGGGGCGGTGAAGAGACCCAGTACTTC
CASSSGGGEETQYF
>TRBV7-2|TRBJ2-4|.|TRBD2
TGTGCCAGCAGCTTAGCAATTGGGCTAGCGGGAGGTGAGGCGGGGACCAAAAACATTCAGTACTTC
CASSLAIGLAGGEAGTKNIQYF
>TRBV19|TRBJ2-7|.|.
TGTGCCAGTAGTATCGCAAGCGGGCCCTCCTACGAGCAGTACTTC
CASSIASGPSYEQYF
>TRBV4-1|TRBJ1-5|medium-sized|TRBD1
TGCGCCAGCAGCCAAGATTCAGGGGGGCGATTCCTCAATCAGCCCCAGCATTTT
CASSQDSGGRFLNQPQHF
>TRBV6-1|TRBJ2-7|few|TRBD2
TGTGCCAGCGGGACTAGCGGGAGCTCCTACGAGCAGTACTTC
CASGTSGSSYEQYF
>TRBV4-3|TRBJ2-1|once|TRBD2
TGCGCCAGCAGCCGACACCGCGGACTAGCGGGAGGGTTAAATGAGCAGTTCTTC
CASSRHRGLAGGLNEQFF
>TRBV5-6|TRBJ2-7|few|.
TGTGCCAGCGGAGGCGACACTTCCTACGAGCAGTACTTC
CASGGDTSYEQYF
>TRBV19|TRBJ2-1|.|.
TGTGCCAGTAGTAGGGGAGCTTCCTACAATGAGCAGTTCTTC
CASSRGASYNEQFF
>TRBV2|TRBJ1-5|.|.
TGTGCCAGCAGTGAACGGGGGGGCTGGAGCAATCAGCCCCAGCATTTT
CASSERGGWSNQPQHF
>TRBV4-2|TRBJ1-3|.|TRBD1
TGTGCCAGCAGCCAAGATGGGACAGGGAACTCTGGAAACACCATATATTTT
CASSQDGTGNSGNTIYF
>TRBV4-3|TRBJ2-3|once|.
TGCGCCAGCAGCCAAGGAGTTACCTTCGGGGCAGATACGCAGTATTTT
CASSQGVTFGADTQYF
>TRBV19|TRBJ2-3|.|TRBD2
TGTGCCAGTAGTATAGGGGGAGCGGGAGGAGATACGCAGTATTTT
CASSIGGAGGDTQYF
>TRBV7-2|TRBJ2-3|.|.
TGTGCCAGCAGCCCTAGTCAAAATACGCAGTATTTT
CASSPSQNTQYF
>TRBV18|TRBJ2-6|.|TRBD1
TGTGCCAGCTCACCAACAGGGGGCACTGGGGCCAACGTCCTGACTTTC
CASSPTGGTGANVLTF
>TRBV6-5|TRBJ2-3|.|.
TGTGCCAGCAGTTACTACGGGGGCACAGATACGCAGTATTTT
CASSYYGGTDTQYF
>TRBV7-8|TRBJ2-7|.|TRBD2
TGTGCCAGCAGCCCTCAACCGGGACTAGCGTTAATAGAGCAGTACTTC
CASSPQPGLALIEQYF
>TRBV27|TRBJ1-3|.|.
TGTGCCAGCAGTTTAGAGGCCTTCTCTGGAAACACCATATATTTT
CASSLEAFSGNTIYF
>TRBV6-6|TRBJ2-7|.|TRBD2
TGTGCCAGCAAGGGACTAGCGGGAGACGAGCAGTACTTC
CASKGLAGDEQYF
>TRBV19|TRBJ2-1|.|TRBD2
TGTGCCAGTAGTATAATCGGGGCTAGCGGGAAATATGAGCAGTTCTTC
CASSIIGASGKYEQFF
>TRBV5-1|TRBJ1-5|.|TRBD1
TGCGCCAGCAGCTTGGATGGGACAGCGAGCAATCAGCCCCAGCATTTT
CASSLDGTASNQPQHF
>TRBV5-6|TRBJ2-7|.|.
TGTGCCAGCAGCTTGGCTAGAGCCGAGCAGTACTTC
CASSLARAEQYF
>TRBV28|TRBJ2-7|.|.
TGTGCCAGCAGTTTATTACTGGGGCAGGGCCGCTCCTACGAGCAGTACTTC
CASSLLLGQGRSYEQYF
>TRBV6-6|TRBJ1-2|few|TRBD1
TGTGCCAGCAGTGGGACAGAAAACTATGGCTACACCTTC
CASSGTENYGYTF
>TRBV5-3|TRBJ2-7|.|.
TGTGCCAGAAGCTTGGCCGGTAATGGGCCCCACGAGCAGTACTTC
CARSLAGNGPHEQYF
>TRBV6-1|TRBJ1-2|.|.
TGTGCCAGCAGGGAGACGATTCTGTATGGCTACACCTTC
CASRETILYGYTF
>TRBV27|TRBJ2-1|.|.
TGTGCCAGCAGTATCATCGGGAATGAGCAGTTCTTC
CASSIIGNEQFF
>TRBV5-4|TRBJ2-1|.|TRBD2
TGTGCCAGCAGCTTGGGTGCGACTAGCCCCCAGTTCTTC
CASSLGATSPQFF
>TRBV4-2|TRBJ2-3|.|TRBD2
TGTGCCAGCAGCCAAGACGGGACTATCACAGATACGCAGTATTTT
CASSQDGTITDTQYF
>TRBV27|TRBJ2-7|once|TRBD1
TGTGCCAGCAGTTTAGAAGGGGAGCAGGGGGTCGAGCAGTACTTC
CASSLEGEQGVEQYF
>TRBV5-4|TRBJ2-1|.|TRBD2
TGTGCCAGCGGCGCTAGCGGGAGCTGGAATGAGCAGTTCTTC
CASGASGSWNEQFF